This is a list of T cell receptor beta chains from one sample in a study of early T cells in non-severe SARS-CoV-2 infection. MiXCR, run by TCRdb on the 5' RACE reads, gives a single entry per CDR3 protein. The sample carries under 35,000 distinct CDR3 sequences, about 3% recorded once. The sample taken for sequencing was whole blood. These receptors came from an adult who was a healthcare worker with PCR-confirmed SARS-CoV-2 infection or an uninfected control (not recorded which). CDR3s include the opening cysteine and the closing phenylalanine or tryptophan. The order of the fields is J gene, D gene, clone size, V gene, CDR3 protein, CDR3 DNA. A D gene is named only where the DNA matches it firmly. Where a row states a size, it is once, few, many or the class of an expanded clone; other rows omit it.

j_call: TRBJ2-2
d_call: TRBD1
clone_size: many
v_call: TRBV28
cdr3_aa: CASSLSAGGFSGELFF
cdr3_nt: TGTGCCAGCAGTTTATCTGCAGGGGGCTTTAGCGGGGAGCTGTTTTTT

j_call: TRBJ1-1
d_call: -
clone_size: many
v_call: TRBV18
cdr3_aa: CASSPGNMNTEAFF
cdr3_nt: TGTGCCAGCTCACCAGGTAACATGAACACTGAAGCTTTCTTT

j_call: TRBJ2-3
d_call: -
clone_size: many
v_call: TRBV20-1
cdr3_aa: CSAPRADTQYF
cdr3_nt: TGCAGTGCTCCCCGCGCAGATACGCAGTATTTT

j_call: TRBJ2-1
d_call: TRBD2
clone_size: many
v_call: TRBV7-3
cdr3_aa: CASSSGGGIYNEQFF
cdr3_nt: TGTGCCAGCAGCTCAGGCGGGGGTATATACAATGAGCAGTTCTTC

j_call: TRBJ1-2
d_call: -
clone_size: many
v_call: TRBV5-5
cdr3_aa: CASSSRASENYGYTF
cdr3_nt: TGTGCCAGCAGCTCGAGGGCCAGTGAAAACTATGGCTACACCTTC

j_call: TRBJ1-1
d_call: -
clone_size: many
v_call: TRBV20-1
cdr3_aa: CSASELEFKGTEAFF
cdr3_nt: TGCAGTGCTAGTGAGTTAGAGTTTAAGGGCACTGAAGCTTTCTTT

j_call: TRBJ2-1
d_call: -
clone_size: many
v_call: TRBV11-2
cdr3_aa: CASSHGRGRNEQFF
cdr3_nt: TGTGCCAGCAGCCACGGACGAGGGAGGAATGAGCAGTTCTTC

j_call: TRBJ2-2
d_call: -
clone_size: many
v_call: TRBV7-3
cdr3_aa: CASSHVGGLTGELFF
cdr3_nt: TGTGCCAGCAGTCATGTGGGGGGTCTCACCGGGGAGCTGTTTTTT

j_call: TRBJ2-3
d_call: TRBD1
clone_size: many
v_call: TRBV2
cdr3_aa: CASSQDQGATDTQYF
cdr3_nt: TGTGCCAGCAGTCAAGACCAGGGGGCCACAGATACGCAGTATTTT

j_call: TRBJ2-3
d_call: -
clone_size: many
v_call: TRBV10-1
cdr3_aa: CASRRGVGAGDTQYF
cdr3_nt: TGCGCCAGCAGAAGGGGCGTGGGGGCAGGAGATACGCAGTATTTT

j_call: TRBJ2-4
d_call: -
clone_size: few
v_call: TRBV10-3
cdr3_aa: CAISGTSGNIQYF
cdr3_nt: TGTGCCATCAGTGGGACGTCGGGGAACATTCAGTACTTC

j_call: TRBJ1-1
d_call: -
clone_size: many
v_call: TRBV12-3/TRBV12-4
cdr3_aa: CASWGGDTEAFF
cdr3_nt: TGTGCCAGCTGGGGAGGGGACACTGAAGCTTTCTTT

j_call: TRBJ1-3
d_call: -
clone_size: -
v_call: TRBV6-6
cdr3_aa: CASSRSTPGNTIYF
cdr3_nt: TGTGCCAGCAGCCGATCTACCCCTGGAAACACCATATATTTT

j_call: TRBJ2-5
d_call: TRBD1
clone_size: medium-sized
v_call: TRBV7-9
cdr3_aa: CASSPNSGQGGETQYF
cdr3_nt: TGTGCCAGCAGCCCAAATTCCGGACAGGGGGGAGAGACCCAGTACTTC

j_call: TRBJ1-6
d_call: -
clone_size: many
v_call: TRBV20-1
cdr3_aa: CSAAGTTANSPLHF
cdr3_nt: TGCAGTGCTGCGGGGACGACAGCTAATTCACCCCTCCACTTT

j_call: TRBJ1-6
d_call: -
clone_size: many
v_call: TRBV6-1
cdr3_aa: CASKESGNSPLHF
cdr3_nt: TGTGCCAGCAAGGAGAGCGGTAATTCACCCCTCCACTTT

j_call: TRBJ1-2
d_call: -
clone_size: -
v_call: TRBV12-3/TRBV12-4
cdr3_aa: CASSFLQNYGYTF
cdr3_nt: TGTGCCAGCAGTTTTTTACAAAACTATGGCTACACCTTC

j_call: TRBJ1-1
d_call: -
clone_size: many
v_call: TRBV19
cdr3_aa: CASSRRGETEAFF
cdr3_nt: TGTGCCAGTAGCCGGCGGGGGGAAACTGAAGCTTTCTTT

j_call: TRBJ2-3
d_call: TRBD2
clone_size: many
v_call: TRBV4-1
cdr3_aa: CASSQDPGGMRTDTQYF
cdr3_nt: TGCGCCAGCAGCCAAGATCCGGGGGGGATGCGCACAGATACGCAGTATTTT

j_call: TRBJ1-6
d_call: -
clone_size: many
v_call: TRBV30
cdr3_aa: CAWSVLGGVSRNSPLHF
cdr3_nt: TGTGCCTGGAGTGTACTTGGAGGGGTATCACGCAATTCACCCCTCCACTTT

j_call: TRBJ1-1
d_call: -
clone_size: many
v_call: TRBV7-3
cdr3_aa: CASSHNPTANTEAFF
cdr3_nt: TGTGCCAGCAGCCACAACCCGACAGCGAACACTGAAGCTTTCTTT

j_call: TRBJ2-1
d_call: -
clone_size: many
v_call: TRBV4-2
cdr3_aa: CASSQRAPYNEQFF
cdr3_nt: TGTGCCAGCAGCCAGCGGGCTCCTTACAATGAGCAGTTCTTC

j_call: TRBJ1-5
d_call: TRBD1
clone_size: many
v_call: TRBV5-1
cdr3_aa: CASSAGTGGQPQHF
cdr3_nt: TGCGCCAGCAGCGCCGGGACAGGCGGTCAGCCCCAGCATTTT

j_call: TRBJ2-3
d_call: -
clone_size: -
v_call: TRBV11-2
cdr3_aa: CASSPAPGDTQYF
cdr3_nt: TGTGCCAGCAGCCCAGCGCCGGGAGATACGCAGTATTTT

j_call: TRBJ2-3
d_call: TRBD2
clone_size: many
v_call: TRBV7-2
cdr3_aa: CASSLSSSGGTDTQYF
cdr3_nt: TGTGCCAGCAGCTTATCTTCTAGCGGAGGCACAGATACGCAGTATTTT

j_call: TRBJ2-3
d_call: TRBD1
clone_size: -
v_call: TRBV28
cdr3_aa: CASSLGGTGADTQYF
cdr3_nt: TGTGCCAGCAGTTTAGGGGGGACAGGGGCCGATACGCAGTATTTT

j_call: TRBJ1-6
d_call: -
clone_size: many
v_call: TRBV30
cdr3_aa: CAWSVGQVGSPLHF
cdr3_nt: TGTGCCTGGAGTGTTGGGCAGGTTGGTTCACCCCTCCACTTT

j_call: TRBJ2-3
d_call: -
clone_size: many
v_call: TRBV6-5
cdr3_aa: CASSYSPQSRTDTQYF
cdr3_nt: TGTGCCAGCAGTTACTCTCCACAGAGCCGCACAGATACGCAGTATTTT

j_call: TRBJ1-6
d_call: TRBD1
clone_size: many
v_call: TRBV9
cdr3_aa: CASSTDRATRSPLHF
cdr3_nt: TGTGCCAGCAGCACCGACAGGGCGACGAGGTCACCCCTCCACTTT

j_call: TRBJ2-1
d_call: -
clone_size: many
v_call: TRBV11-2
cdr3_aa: CASSSPVNQAGNEQFF
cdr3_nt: TGTGCCAGCAGCTCCCCGGTGAATCAGGCCGGGAATGAGCAGTTCTTC

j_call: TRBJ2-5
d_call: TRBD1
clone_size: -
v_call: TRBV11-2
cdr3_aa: CASSRTTGGASGQETQYF
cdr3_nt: TGTGCCAGCAGCCGTACGACAGGGGGCGCATCGGGCCAAGAGACCCAGTACTTC

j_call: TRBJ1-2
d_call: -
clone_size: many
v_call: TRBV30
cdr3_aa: CAWSLGGGYTF
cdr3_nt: TGTGCCTGGAGCTTAGGCGGTGGCTACACCTTC

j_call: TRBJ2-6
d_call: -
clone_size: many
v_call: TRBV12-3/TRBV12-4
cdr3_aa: CASSLGGLFSGGANVLTF
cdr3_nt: TGTGCCAGCAGTTTAGGGGGTCTTTTCTCCGGCGGGGCCAACGTCCTGACTTTC

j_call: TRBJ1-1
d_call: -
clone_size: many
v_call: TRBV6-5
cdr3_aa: CASSYDGNTEAFF
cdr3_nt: TGTGCCAGCAGTTACGACGGGAACACTGAAGCTTTCTTT

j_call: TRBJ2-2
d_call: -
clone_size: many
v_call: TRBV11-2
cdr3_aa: CASSRSWTGELFF
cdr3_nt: TGTGCCAGCAGCCGAAGTTGGACCGGGGAGCTGTTTTTT

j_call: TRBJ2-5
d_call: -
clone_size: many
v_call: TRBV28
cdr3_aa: CASSPGQGLLQETQYF
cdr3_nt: TGTGCCAGCAGTCCGGGACAAGGTCTTCTGCAAGAGACCCAGTACTTC

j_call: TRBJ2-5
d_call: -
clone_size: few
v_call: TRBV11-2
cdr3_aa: CASSSPTGETQYF
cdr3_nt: TGTGCCAGCAGCTCTCCGACCGGAGAGACCCAGTACTTC

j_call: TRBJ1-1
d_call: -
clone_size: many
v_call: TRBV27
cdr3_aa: CASSLSKVEAFF
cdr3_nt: TGTGCCAGCAGTTTATCGAAGGTCGAAGCTTTCTTT

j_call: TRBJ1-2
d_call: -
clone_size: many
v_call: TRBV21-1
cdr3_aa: CASSSEQGRVYGYTF
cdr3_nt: TGTGCCAGCAGCAGCGAACAAGGCCGGGTCTATGGCTACACCTTC

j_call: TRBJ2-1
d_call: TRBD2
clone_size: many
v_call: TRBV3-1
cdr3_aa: CASSQGRSGGHNEQFF
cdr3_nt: TGTGCCAGCAGCCAAGGAAGAAGCGGGGGACACAATGAGCAGTTCTTC

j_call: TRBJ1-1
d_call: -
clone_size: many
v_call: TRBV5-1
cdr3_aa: CASSTGVLNTEAFF
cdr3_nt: TGCGCCAGCAGCACGGGGGTCCTGAACACTGAAGCTTTCTTT

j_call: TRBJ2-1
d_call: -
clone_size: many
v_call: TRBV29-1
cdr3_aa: CSVEYFAVYNEQFF
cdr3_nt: TGCAGCGTTGAATATTTTGCGGTCTACAATGAGCAGTTCTTC